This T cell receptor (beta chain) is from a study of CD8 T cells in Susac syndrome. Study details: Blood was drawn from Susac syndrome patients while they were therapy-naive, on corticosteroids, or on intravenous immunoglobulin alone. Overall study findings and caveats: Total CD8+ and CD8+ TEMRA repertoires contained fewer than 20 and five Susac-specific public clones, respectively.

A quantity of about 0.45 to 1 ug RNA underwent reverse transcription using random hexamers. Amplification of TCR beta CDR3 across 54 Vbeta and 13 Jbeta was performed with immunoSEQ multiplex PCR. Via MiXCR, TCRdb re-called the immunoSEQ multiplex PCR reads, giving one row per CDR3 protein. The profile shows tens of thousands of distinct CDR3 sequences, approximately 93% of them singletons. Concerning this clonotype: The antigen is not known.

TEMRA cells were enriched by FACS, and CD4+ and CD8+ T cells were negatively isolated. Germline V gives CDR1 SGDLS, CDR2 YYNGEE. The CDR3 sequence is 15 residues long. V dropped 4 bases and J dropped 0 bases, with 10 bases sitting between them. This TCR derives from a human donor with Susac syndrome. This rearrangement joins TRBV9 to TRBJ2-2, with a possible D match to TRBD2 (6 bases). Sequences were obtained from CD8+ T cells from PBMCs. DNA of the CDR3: TGTGCCAGCAGCCCACGGGGGACGAACACCGGGGAGCTGTTTTTT. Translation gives CASSPRGTNTGELFF.